The rows below give T cell receptor beta chains drawn from one sample of a study of OX40 agonist ivuxolimab in advanced cancers. Produced via immunoSEQ multiplex PCR; TCRdb's table is partial and in-frame only. In the table there are over 55,000 clones, about 83% of which are singletons. The specimen was CD4+ or CD8+ T cells sorted from blood, collected in a trial of the OX40 agonist ivuxolimab. Receptor source: an adult with an advanced solid tumor such as melanoma, head and neck, liver or kidney cancer. Each CDR3 is given with its conserved first and last residue. D genes are given only for firm matches. The size entry is marked missing in some rows and otherwise reads once, few, many or a size class.

j_call,d_call,v_call,clone_size,cdr3_aa,cdr3_nt
TRBJ1-2,-,TRBV5-4,-,CASSSDWGGGYTF,TGTGCCAGCAGCTCCGACTGGGGGGGTGGCTACACCTTC
TRBJ1-1,TRBD1,TRBV7-3,-,CASSPRGRRAEAFF,TGTGCCAGCAGCCCCAGGGGGCGCAGGGCTGAAGCTTTCTTT
TRBJ2-3,-,TRBV29-1,-,CSVEVGGPDTQYF,TGCAGCGTTGAAGTGGGAGGTCCAGATACGCAGTATTTT
TRBJ2-5,-,TRBV5-4,-,CASSSPGGYQETQYF,TGTGCCAGCAGCTCCCCAGGGGGGTACCAAGAGACCCAGTACTTC
TRBJ2-3,-,TRBV10-3,few,CAISDGSRRTDTQYF,TGTGCCATCAGCGACGGGTCCCGGCGGACAGATACGCAGTATTTT
TRBJ1-2,TRBD1,TRBV7-9,-,CASSDPGQGYGYTF,TGTGCCAGCAGCGATCCGGGACAGGGTTATGGCTACACCTTC
TRBJ1-2,-,TRBV6-5,-,CASSPQGRYGYTF,TGTGCCAGCAGCCCCCAGGGCCGATATGGCTACACCTTC
TRBJ1-3,-,TRBV23-1,-,CASSHPDRSSGNTIYF,TGCGCCAGCAGTCATCCGGACCGCAGCTCTGGAAACACCATATATTTT
TRBJ1-2,-,TRBV18,-,CASSPLVGSYGYTF,TGTGCCAGCTCACCCCTGGTAGGGTCCTATGGCTACACCTTC
TRBJ2-1,TRBD2,TRBV9,once,CASSVASGRAPGVDEQFF,TGTGCCAGCAGCGTAGCTAGCGGGAGGGCCCCAGGCGTCGATGAGCAGTTCTTC
TRBJ2-7,TRBD1,TRBV5-1,-,CASSLQDRGREQYF,TGCGCCAGCAGCTTGCAGGACAGGGGCCGCGAGCAGTACTTC
TRBJ2-7,-,TRBV7-6,-,CASSLAPRQVGYEQYF,TGTGCCAGCAGCTTAGCTCCCCGACAGGTTGGGTACGAGCAGTACTTC
TRBJ2-3,-,TRBV27,-,CASNLGAGRTDTQYF,TGTGCCAGCAACCTCGGGGCAGGGCGCACAGATACGCAGTATTTT
TRBJ2-1,TRBD2,TRBV7-3,-,CASSHTSGRVEGHEQFF,TGTGCCAGCAGCCATACTAGCGGGAGGGTTGAGGGACATGAGCAGTTCTTC
TRBJ1-3,-,TRBV2,-,CASSGRGNTIYF,TGTGCCAGCAGTGGCCGGGGAAACACCATATATTTT
TRBJ2-5,TRBD1,TRBV2,-,CASNRDRGRETQYF,TGTGCCAGCAACCGGGACAGGGGACGGGAGACCCAGTACTTC
TRBJ2-7,TRBD1,TRBV5-1,-,CASSVTSRDSFGEQYF,TGCGCCAGCAGCGTCACTTCCCGGGACAGCTTTGGCGAGCAGTACTTC
TRBJ1-5,-,TRBV7-2,-,CASSLGWGGQPQHF,TGTGCCAGCAGCTTAGGCTGGGGCGGTCAGCCCCAGCATTTT
TRBJ1-3,-,TRBV2,-,CASSDGGRLGTIYF,TGTGCCAGCAGTGATGGCGGTCGCCTCGGCACCATATATTTT
TRBJ2-1,TRBD2,TRBV30,-,CAWSVLVGASGRFKFF,TGTGCCTGGAGTGTACTGGTCGGGGCTAGCGGGAGGTTTAAGTTCTTC
TRBJ2-7,TRBD2,TRBV10-3,-,CAISESRSSGKISSREQYF,TGTGCCATCAGTGAGTCGAGGTCTAGCGGGAAAATCTCCTCTCGCGAGCAGTACTTC
TRBJ1-1,-,TRBV19,-,CASSRREGSRAEAFF,TGTGCCAGTAGTCGGAGAGAGGGCTCGAGGGCTGAAGCTTTCTTT
TRBJ1-2,-,TRBV27,-,CASSLGRTGKLLYGYTF,TGTGCCAGCAGTTTGGGCCGAACGGGAAAGCTTCTCTATGGCTACACCTTC
TRBJ2-3,-,TRBV30,-,CAWSARLYTDTQYF,TGTGCCTGGAGTGCTCGGCTATACACAGATACGCAGTATTTT
TRBJ1-1,-,TRBV7-2,-,CASSPIREAEAFF,TGTGCCAGCAGCCCAATCAGGGAGGCTGAAGCTTTCTTT
TRBJ2-1,-,TRBV2,once,CASKIIQSSYNEQFF,TGTGCCAGCAAGATCATACAGAGCTCCTACAATGAGCAGTTCTTC
TRBJ1-2,-,TRBV19,-,CASSLGQGYGYTF,TGTGCCAGTAGTCTTGGGCAGGGATATGGCTACACCTTC
TRBJ1-6,-,TRBV9,-,CASSVGAVPNSPLHF,TGTGCCAGCAGCGTAGGTGCAGTGCCAAATTCACCCCTCCACTTT
TRBJ1-6,-,TRBV7-9,once,CASSFSDSPLHF,TGTGCCAGCAGCTTTTCGGATTCACCCCTCCACTTT
TRBJ2-7,-,TRBV29-1,-,CSAWRQDEQYF,TGCAGCGCCTGGCGCCAGGATGAGCAGTACTTC
TRBJ1-1,-,TRBV30,few,CAWSAGENTEAFF,TGTGCCTGGAGTGCAGGGGAGAACACTGAAGCTTTCTTT
TRBJ2-3,-,TRBV9,-,CASSVTYTSTDTQYF,TGTGCCAGCAGCGTTACGTACACCAGCACAGATACGCAGTATTTT
TRBJ2-3,TRBD1,TRBV18,-,CASSPRTGYGYTQYF,TGTGCCAGCTCACCAAGGACAGGGTATGGATATACGCAGTATTTT
TRBJ1-2,-,TRBV5-8,few,CASSLRPGENYGYTF,TGTGCCAGCAGCTTGAGGCCAGGCGAGAACTATGGCTACACCTTC
TRBJ2-7,TRBD1,TRBV5-6,-,CASSLQGADEQYF,TGTGCCAGCAGCTTACAGGGGGCTGACGAGCAGTACTTC
TRBJ2-1,TRBD1,TRBV11-1,-,CASSLATGNQFF,TGTGCCAGCAGCTTAGCGACAGGGAATCAGTTCTTC
TRBJ2-7,TRBD2,TRBV9,-,CASSPRYGRGYEQYF,TGTGCCAGCAGCCCTCGATACGGGAGGGGCTACGAGCAGTACTTC
TRBJ1-5,-,TRBV2,-,CASSWGGGNQPQHF,TGTGCCAGCAGTTGGGGGGGAGGAAATCAGCCCCAGCATTTT
TRBJ1-1,-,TRBV5-4,-,CASSFTGRNTEAFF,TGTGCCAGCAGCTTCACAGGTAGGAACACTGAAGCTTTCTTT
TRBJ2-1,-,TRBV5-1,-,CASSLAVDEQFF,TGCGCCAGCAGCTTGGCCGTTGATGAGCAGTTCTTC
TRBJ1-1,-,TRBV9,few,CASSVTGKGFSTEAFF,TGTGCCAGCAGCGTAACAGGGAAGGGTTTTAGCACTGAAGCTTTCTTT
TRBJ2-5,-,TRBV18,-,CASSPEYVVGTQYF,TGTGCCAGCTCACCGGAGTATGTCGTGGGGACCCAGTACTTC
TRBJ2-4,-,TRBV9,once,CASSVTQGRDIQYF,TGTGCCAGCAGCGTAACACAGGGCAGGGACATTCAGTACTTC
TRBJ2-5,-,TRBV2,-,CASSLYRQETQYF,TGTGCCAGCAGTTTGTATCGGCAAGAGACCCAGTACTTC
TRBJ1-1,TRBD1,TRBV11-2,few,CASSFQTGKAFF,TGTGCCAGCAGCTTTCAGACAGGGAAAGCTTTCTTT
TRBJ2-7,TRBD1,TRBV9,-,CASSVAGQGVPYEQYF,TGTGCCAGCAGCGTAGCTGGTCAGGGGGTTCCCTACGAGCAGTACTTC
TRBJ2-2,-,TRBV7-8,-,CASSLVGAGELFF,TGTGCCAGCAGCTTAGTGGGGGCCGGGGAGCTGTTTTTT
TRBJ2-1,TRBD1,TRBV5-5,few,CASSMTGIVYNEQFF,TGTGCCAGCAGCATGACAGGGATAGTATACAATGAGCAGTTCTTC
TRBJ2-3,TRBD2,TRBV12-5,-,CASGLGLAGTDTQYF,TGTGCTAGTGGTTTAGGACTAGCCGGCACAGATACGCAGTATTTT
TRBJ1-4,TRBD1,TRBV7-2,-,CASSPDGQGRTNEKLFF,TGTGCCAGCAGCCCCGACGGACAGGGCCGAACTAATGAAAAACTGTTTTTT
TRBJ2-2,-,TRBV7-3,-,CASSFGGGRNTGELFF,TGTGCCAGCAGCTTTGGTGGGGGCAGGAACACCGGGGAGCTGTTTTTT
TRBJ1-1,TRBD1,TRBV10-3,-,CAIRDRGLPEAFF,TGTGCCATCAGGGACAGGGGGTTACCTGAAGCTTTCTTT
TRBJ1-2,TRBD1,TRBV10-3,-,CAIGGGAGYGYTF,TGTGCCATCGGAGGGGGCGCGGGGTATGGCTACACCTTC
TRBJ1-5,-,TRBV19,once,CASSRASRDNQPQHF,TGTGCCAGTAGTAGAGCCAGCAGGGACAATCAGCCCCAGCATTTT
TRBJ1-5,-,TRBV6-6,-,CASSYEAGAANQPQHF,TGTGCCAGCAGTTACGAGGCAGGAGCTGCCAACCAGCCCCAGCATTTT